This TCR beta chain was sequenced during a study of shared clonotypes between healthy human individuals. Study as a whole: Per-donor plates numbered three CD4 naive, three CD4 memory, two CD8 naive and one CD8 memory. The study's findings and limits: Among the subsets, naive ones generally showed larger estimated richness than memory ones. In a few donors, approximately 5% of naive CD4 clonotypes appeared in common.

Naive CD8 isolation took CD45RO-negative cells positively selected for CCR7 and excluded terminally differentiated effector memory CD45RA+ cells. Remarks on this clone: No antigen is known for it.

The CDR3 consists of 10 residues. V was pared by 4 bases and J by 7 bases, with 5 bases between. The germline gives CDR1 SGHRS, CDR2 YFSETQ. Replicate PCRs from sorted subsets contained about 200 ng DNA, which is some 30,000 T cell genomes. Method: immunoSEQ multiplex PCR; TCRdb's copy keeps in-frame clones and lacks some. The table lists 2 million to 2.5 million clones, approximately 94% of them singletons, with approximately 1.2% in the top ten. J is TRBJ2-5 and V is TRBV5-1; no clear D. This clonotype was sampled from a man between 18 and 29 years old in good health. Material for sequencing was naive CD8+ T cells sorted from blood. As DNA, the CDR3 is TGCGCCAGCAGCGGTGTGACCCAGTACTTC. Amino acids: CASSGVTQYF.